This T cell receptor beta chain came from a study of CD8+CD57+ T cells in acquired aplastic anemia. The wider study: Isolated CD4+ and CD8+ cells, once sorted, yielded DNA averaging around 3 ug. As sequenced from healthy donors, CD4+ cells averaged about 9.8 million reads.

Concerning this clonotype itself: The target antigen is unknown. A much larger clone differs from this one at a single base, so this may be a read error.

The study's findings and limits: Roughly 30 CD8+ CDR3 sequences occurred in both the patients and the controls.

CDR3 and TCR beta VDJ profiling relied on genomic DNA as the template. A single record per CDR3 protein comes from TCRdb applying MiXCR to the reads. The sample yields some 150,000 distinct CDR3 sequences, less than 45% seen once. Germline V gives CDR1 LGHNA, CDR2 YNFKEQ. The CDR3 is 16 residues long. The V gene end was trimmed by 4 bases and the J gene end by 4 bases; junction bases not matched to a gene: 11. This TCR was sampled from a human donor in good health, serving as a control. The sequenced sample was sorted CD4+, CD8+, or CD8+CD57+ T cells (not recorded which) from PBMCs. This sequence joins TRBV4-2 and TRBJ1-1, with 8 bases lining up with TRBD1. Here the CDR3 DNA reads TGTGCCAGCAGCCGGACTTCAGGACAGGGCGGCACTGAAGCTTTCTTT. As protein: CASSRTSGQGGTEAFF.